These 27 T cell receptor beta chains share one sample of origin, sequenced in a study of blood T cell repertoires in COVID-19. Assay used: immunoSEQ multiplex PCR; TCRdb lists only in-frame clones, some missing. This sample carries about 120,000 clones, approximately 88% of them seen once, and the ten largest clones take 10%. The sample was peripheral blood. The receptors come from a man aged 50-60 years with acute or convalescent COVID-19.

This chain joins TRBV29-1 and TRBJ1-4; 10 bases are a match to TRBD1. The germline V gene has CDR1 SQVTM and CDR2 ANQGSEA. This CDR3 is built from 14 residues. Germline trimming cut 0 bases from V and 7 bases from J; bases unmatched to any gene: 2. The CDR3 sequence is CSVEDGTGAEKLFF. The CDR3 nucleotides are TGCAGCGTTGAAGATGGGACAGGGGCTGAAAAACTGTTTTTT.

The chain links TRBV27 to TRBJ1-1; D remains ambiguous. The V gene's germline CDR1 is MNHEY and CDR2 SMNVEV (reference sequence). V shed 5 bases and J shed 4 bases, with 11 bases lying between them. CDR3 size: 13 residues. CDR3 residues: CASSPLSATEAFF. CDR3 nucleotides: TGTGCCAGCAGTCCCTTGAGTGCCACTGAAGCTTTCTTT.

The chain uses TRBV7-8 and TRBJ1-2; D is possibly TRBD1 (5 bases). CDR1 SGHVS and CDR2 FQNEAQ come from the germline V gene. With 4 bases removed from V and 5 bases from J, the gap between germline ends came to 20 bases. This CDR3 has 16 residues. This CDR3 reads CASSSSSRGGRYGYTF. The CDR3, as DNA: TGTGCCAGCAGCTCAAGTAGTAGGGGAGGAAGATATGGCTACACCTTC. Using reference TRBV7-8 and TRBJ1-2 for the parts outside the CDR3, the full variable domain is GAGVSQSPRYKVAKRGQDVALRCDPISGHVSLFWYQQALGQGPEFLTYFQNEAQLDKSGLPSDRFFAERPEGSVSTLKIQRTQQEDSAVYLCASSSSSRGGRYGYTFGSGTRLTVV.

The chain is built from TRBV27 and TRBJ2-2, with TRBD2 identical over 8 bases. V was clipped by 3 bases and J by 3 bases; unmatched bases: 9. Germline V gives CDR1 MNHEY, CDR2 SMNVEV (reference sequence). CDR3 length equals 17 residues. DNA for the CDR3: TGTGCCAGCAGTTTCCGCCGAGCGGGAGCTGACACCGGGGAGCTGTTTTTT. Protein sequence: CASSFRRAGADTGELFF.

The rearrangement joins TRBV6-5 to TRBJ2-7; 7 nucleotides align to TRBD1. The V gene's germline CDR1 is MNHEY and CDR2 SVGAGI. This CDR3 has 15 residues. Trimming cost V 6 bases and J 0 bases; bases outside gene matches: 8. The CDR3 sequence is CASRLGQSPSYEQYF. The CDR3 DNA reads TGTGCCAGCAGGTTGGGACAGTCACCCTCCTACGAGCAGTACTTC.

The chain combines TRBV5-4 with TRBJ2-2; possibly TRBD2 for D (6 bases). The germline V and J ends were trimmed by 0 bases and 6 bases, with 12 bases remaining between them. Germline CDR1 reads SGHNT; CDR2 reads YYREEE (reference sequence). The CDR3 consists of 15 residues. The CDR3 DNA sequence: TGTGCCAGCAGCTTGGGTGGCGGGAAGGCCGGGGAGCTGTTTTTT. It translates to CASSLGGGKAGELFF.

V usage is TRBV3-1 (or the pseudogene TRBV3-2) and J usage is TRBJ1-6; D gene unclear. The ends were cut back, 3 bases at V and 8 bases at J, with 8 bases in the middle. The CDR3 contains 13 residues. Germline assignment: CDR1 LGHDT and CDR2 YNNKEL (reference sequence). CDR3 DNA sequence: TGTGCCAGCAGCCATCGGGTTTATTCACCCCTCCACTTT. As protein: CASSHRVYSPLHF.

The chain has TRBV29-1 and TRBJ1-2; the match to TRBD1 covers 8 bases. CDR1 and CDR2 from the germline V gene are SQVTM and ANQGSEA. V trimming: 7 bases; J trimming: 8 bases; junction bases outside the gene matches: 6. The CDR3 runs 11 residues. Here the CDR3 reads CSASGGNGYTF. Here the CDR3 DNA reads TGCAGCGCCTCAGGGGGCAACGGCTACACCTTC.

This sequence joins TRBV5-1 and TRBJ1-2; possible D gene TRBD1, 6 bases. The CDR3 covers 14 residues. V gave up 9 bases and J gave up 1 base, with 16 bases separating them. Germline V gene lookup returns CDR1 SGHRS and CDR2 YFSETQ. DNA of the CDR3: TGCGCCACCACCCAAGGGGACAATAACTATGGCTACACCTTC. This sequence encodes CATTQGDNNYGYTF. The full variable domain, with the rest looked up from reference TRBV5-1 and TRBJ1-2, is KAGVTQTPRYLIKTRGQQVTLSCSPISGHRSVSWYQQTPGQGLQFLFEYFSETQRNKGNFPGRFSGRQFSNSRSEMNVSTLELGDSALYLCATTQGDNNYGYTFGSGTRLTVV.

The chain uses TRBV5-5 and TRBJ1-5; the D is unclear. Germline CDR1 reads SGHKS; CDR2 reads YYEKEE (reference sequence). The CDR3 is 16 residues long. V was trimmed by 2 bases and J by 1 base, leaving 13 bases between them. DNA of the CDR3: TGTGCCAGCAGCTTCCAACCCGGAGTGAGCAATCAGCCCCAGCATTTT. This translates into CASSFQPGVSNQPQHF. Supplemented by reference TRBV5-5 and TRBJ1-5, the full variable domain reads DAGVTQSPTHLIKTRGQQVTLRCSPISGHKSVSWYQQVLGQGPQFIFQYYEKEERGRGNFPDRFSARQFPNYSSELNVNALLLGDSALYLCASSFQPGVSNQPQHFGDGTRLSIL.

This clone was picked up one time. This chain links TRBV19 with TRBJ1-5; D unclear. Germline V gives CDR1 LNHDA, CDR2 SQIVND (reference sequence). The CDR3 is 15 amino acids. V was cut by 5 bases and J by 2 bases, with 13 bases left in between. CDR3 DNA sequence: TGTGCCAGTAGTGCGAGGGATTTGGGCAATCAGCCCCAGCATTTT. As protein: CASSARDLGNQPQHF.

This clone occurred a few times. V gene TRBV25-1 combines with J gene TRBJ2-5, with 10 bases matching TRBD1. J gave up 3 bases and V 2 bases, and 9 bases lay outside the gene matches. The CDR3 has 17 amino acids. The germline V gene encodes CDR1 MGHDK and CDR2 SYGVNS. CDR3 residues: CASSEPLGTGDEETQYF. In DNA form, the CDR3 reads TGTGCCAGCAGTGAACCCTTAGGGACAGGGGACGAAGAGACCCAGTACTTC. Looking up the rest from reference TRBV25-1 and TRBJ2-5 gives the full variable domain: EADIYQTPRYLVIGTGKKITLECSQTMGHDKMYWYQQDPGMELHLIHYSYGVNSTEKGDLSSESTVSRIRTEHFPLTLESARPSHTSQYLCASSEPLGTGDEETQYFGPGTRLLVL.

The chain is built from TRBV28 and TRBJ2-1, with no clear D. Deletions cut 5 bases from V and 9 bases from J, with 11 bases between. CDR1 is MDHEN, CDR2 SYDVKM, per germline. The CDR3 runs 12 residues. The DNA of the CDR3 is TGTGCCAGCAGTCCTCTCGTTCGTGAGCAGTTCTTC. Translated: CASSPLVREQFF.

DNA for the CDR3: TGTGCCAGCAGCCAAGCGGGTTCTAGCACAGATACGCAGTATTTT. As protein: CASSQAGSSTDTQYF. This chain uses TRBV11-3 with TRBJ2-3, with D tentatively TRBD2 (6 bases). V was pared by 5 bases and J by 0 bases, with 12 bases between. Looked up from germline, CDR1 is SGHNT and CDR2 is YENEEA. The CDR3 totals 15 residues.

The V gene is TRBV28, the J gene TRBJ1-2; D gene uncertain. CDR1 and CDR2 (germline): MDHEN, SYDVKM. With 3 bases removed from V and 4 bases from J, the gap between germline ends came to 12 bases. The CDR3 runs to 14 residues. CDR3 amino acids: CASSFSESGYGYTF. CDR3 nucleotide sequence: TGTGCCAGCAGTTTTTCCGAGTCTGGCTATGGCTACACCTTC.

As concerns this clone: Relative to the germline gene, one junction end is altered; a read error may explain this. The chain has TRBV6-1 and TRBJ1-2, with TRBD1 identical over 8 bases. The CDR3 has 16 residues. Germline V CDR1 and CDR2: MNHNS, SASEGT. DNA for the CDR3: TGTGCCAGCAGTGAAGTACGGGGGCGGACAGGGTCAAGGTTAGCCTTC. This sequence encodes CASSEVRGRTGSRLAF.

The chain is built from TRBV6-5 and TRBJ2-5; maybe TRBD1 (6 bases). This CDR3 is 15 amino acids long. The V gene lost 6 bases and the J gene lost 5 bases, with 19 bases spanning the gap. Per germline, CDR1 MNHEY and CDR2 SVGAGI. In DNA, the CDR3 is TGTGCCAGCAGAGGGGACACCCTAACCGGGGAGACCCAGTACTTC. The encoded protein is CASRGDTLTGETQYF.

The rearrangement links TRBV9 to TRBJ1-5; D is ambiguous. The CDR3 contains 13 residues. Between the trimmed V and J ends, which lost 4 bases and 4 bases, there was a span of 9 bases. Looked up from germline, CDR1 is SGDLS and CDR2 is YYNGEE. CDR3 loop: CASSYGQNQPQHF. The CDR3 coding sequence is TGTGCCAGCAGCTACGGTCAAAATCAGCCCCAGCATTTT.

CDR3 DNA sequence: TGTGCCATCGCCCCGGCGGCAAACACCGGGGAGCTGTTTTTT. Translation gives CAIAPAANTGELFF. The rearrangement links TRBV10-3 to TRBJ2-2, with D unclear. This CDR3 comprises 14 residues. Trimming cost V 8 bases and J 2 bases, with 12 bases left between them. In germline, CDR1 is ENHRY, CDR2 SYGVKD.

This chain joins TRBV27 and TRBJ1-1, with TRBD1 as a possible D gene (6 bases). The ends were cut back, 1 base at V and 1 base at J, with 16 bases in the middle. Germline V gene data show CDR1 as MNHEY and CDR2 as SMNVEV (reference sequence). This CDR3 comprises 17 residues. Here the CDR3 reads CASSLYYASQGNTEAFF. CDR3 nucleotide sequence: TGTGCCAGCAGTTTATACTATGCGTCACAGGGGAACACTGAAGCTTTCTTT.

In this sample, this clone turned up once. The gene calls are TRBV28 and TRBJ1-1; 9 nucleotides match TRBD1. V dropped 8 bases and J dropped 5; count of bases not matched to a gene: 9. CDR1 and CDR2 (germline): MDHEN, SYDVKM. The CDR3 extends over 14 amino acids. CDR3 amino acids: CASYQRQGGTEAFF. CDR3 nucleotide sequence: TGTGCCAGCTATCAGAGACAGGGGGGGACTGAAGCTTTCTTT.

V usage is TRBV9 and J usage is TRBJ2-5; TRBD1 aligns across 8 bases. CDR1 and CDR2 (germline): SGDLS, YYNGEE. This CDR3 is built from 14 residues. Unmatched junction bases numbered 5, after V lost 3 bases and J lost 4 bases. The CDR3 DNA follows: TGTGCCAGCAGCGACCCTACAGGGGGAGAGACCCAGTACTTC. Residues: CASSDPTGGETQYF.

This clone has only a few counts. V is TRBV6-6 and J is TRBJ2-1, with 7 nucleotides matching TRBD1. The CDR3 is 14 residues long. Germline V lookup: CDR1 MNHNY, CDR2 SVGAGI (reference sequence). Unmatched junction bases numbered 7, after V lost 4 bases and J lost 7 bases. The CDR3 loop is CASSSLGQRNEQFF. CDR3 bases: TGTGCCAGCAGTTCCCTGGGACAGAGAAATGAGCAGTTCTTC.

This clone was seen more than once but under ten times. This chain connects TRBV6-5 to TRBJ1-1, with D possibly being TRBD1 (6 bases). Trimming pared 2 bases from V and 2 bases from J, leaving 9 bases between. The germline CDR1 and CDR2 sequences are MNHEY and SVGAGI. The CDR3 spans 14 residues. The CDR3 DNA sequence: TGTGCCAGCAGTTACGGCAGGGGTAACACTGAAGCTTTCTTT. Its translation is CASSYGRGNTEAFF.

The chain couples TRBV19 to TRBJ2-5, with 11 bases matching TRBD2. This CDR3 has 15 residues. Trimming took 3 bases from V and 5 from J; bases not matched to a gene: 5. The germline CDR1 and CDR2 sequences are LNHDA and SQIVND (reference sequence). In DNA, the CDR3 is TGTGCCAGTAGTATTACTAGCGGGAGAGGCGAGACCCAGTACTTC. Its protein product is CASSITSGRGETQYF.

This sequence joins TRBV12-3 or TRBV12-4 and TRBJ1-1; no reliable D call. Deletions cut 8 bases from V and 11 bases from J, with 12 bases between. The CDR3 has 10 residues. CDR3 in DNA: TGTGCCAGCGGTAGAGGTCACGCTTTCTTT. Amino acid sequence: CASGRGHAFF.

V usage is TRBV7-2 and J usage is TRBJ1-2, with 7 nucleotides matching TRBD1. J gave up 4 bases and V 5 bases, and 13 bases lay outside the gene matches. Germline lookup yields CDR1 SGHTA and CDR2 FQGNSA. This CDR3 comprises 16 residues. CDR3 sequence reads: CASSLSWDSSVYGYTF. The CDR3 DNA sequence: TGTGCCAGCAGCCTGAGCTGGGACAGCTCCGTCTATGGCTACACCTTC.